This T cell receptor (beta chain) was recorded in a study of cytomegalovirus exposure and HLA in healthy donors. General study results and limits: Researchers reported from a later analysis that most CMV-associated TCR beta chains appeared HLA-restricted.

Primers included in the PCR were 60 Vbeta and 13 Jbeta primers. Repertoires were generated with immunoSEQ multiplex PCR, while TCRdb's copy carries only in-frame clones and drops some. The table lists 130,000 to 150,000 clones, roughly 79% of them singletons. This clone was observed once. Antigen: not known. Sequencing was carried out using PBMCs. This clonotype originated in a woman aged 25 to 45 in good health and CMV-seronegative.

The CDR3 DNA is TGTGCCAGCAGCTCTGAGTCGTATGGCTACACCTTC. It is translated as CASSSESYGYTF. The chain joins TRBV11-2 to TRBJ1-2; D not certain. The CDR3 sequence is 12 residues long. Germline CDR1 is SGHAT and CDR2 is FQNNGV. Trimming cost V 4 bases and J 5 bases, with 8 bases left between them.